The T cell receptor (beta chain) described here comes from a study of breast tumors, draining lymph nodes, adjacent tissues. Regarding the study as a whole: Tumors had less TCR diversity than lymph nodes, more than nontumor tissue. Luminal-like breast cancer showed significantly higher tumor–nontumor repertoire similarity than basal-like.

TCRdb independently ran MiXCR on the multiplex PCR reads; one entry per CDR3 protein. The repertoire holds 20,000 to 30,000 distinct CDR3 sequences, with around 23% as singletons. This clonotype was seen ten or more times. What it binds is not known. The receptor's source is a female donor with breast cancer. Some clones in this sample may be carry-over from other donors' samples. What was sequenced was breast tumor tissue.

CDR3 loop: CASSPPASPYEQYF. In DNA form, the CDR3 reads TGTGCCAGCTCACCACCGGCTAGCCCTTACGAGCAGTACTTC. J is TRBJ2-7 and V is TRBV18; the D gene is possibly TRBD2 (5 bases). Trimming pared 0 bases from V and 4 bases from J, leaving 10 bases between. The CDR3 runs to 14 residues. CDR1 and CDR2 from the germline V gene are KGHSH and LQKENI.